This entry describes one T cell receptor beta chain. No antigen is known for it. No base qualities exist here, and no much larger clone lies one base off it. The sample originates from a study of blood T cell repertoires in COVID-19 (TCRdb year 2020). For the study in its entirety: The collaborator samples originated in the United States, Italy and Spain and spanned the acute and convalescent phases of COVID-19. The prospective study material was composed of cDNA or gDNA derived from T cells, B-cell-depleted T cells, or PBMCs. Subjects who had been exposed to COVID-19, were actively infected with it, or had recovered from it provided the deeply sampled blood TCRbeta repertoires that made up the dataset. The repertoires were made available in a free public database intended to serve as a resource for research on the immune response to SARS-CoV-2. The samples were drawn from two sources: the first 160 participants of the ongoing ImmuneRACE study, and fewer than 1,500 subjects contributed by 6 global collaborators. Sample metadata almost always included a de-identified subject ID, COVID-19 status, age in years and sex. Where available, HLA class I and class II types were taken from metadata supplied by the sample provider and were not determined by assay-based typing.

The research as a whole found: The quantity of clinical and demographic metadata differed by source and by participant and was supplied without curation.

Each collaborating institution followed its own protocols to collect whole blood in K2EDTA tubes. For TCRbeta analysis, collaborator samples were shipped as frozen whole blood, as isolated PBMCs, or as DNA extracted from either sample type. The immunoSEQ Assay, a bias-controlled multiplex PCR, was used to amplify TCRbeta CDR3 regions from genomic DNA. Regarding the original processing steps: The number of nucleated cells in each sample was estimated by amplification of reference gene primers within the assay. To quantify the absolute abundance of each unique TCRbeta CDR3 rearrangement, sequence reads were collapsed and filtered. Productive Simpson clonality was computed per sample as the square root of Simpson's diversity index over productive rearrangements. This immuneACCESS table, as held by TCRdb, lists in-frame sequences with V and J called but not all clones. Of the missing ones, under half trace to an unresolved V gene in checked studies; the others have no known cause. The DNA was the basis for D and trimming; V, J and clone size are from that table. This sample holds approximately 210,000 clones; 84% were observed only once. The ten biggest clones cover roughly 5.3% of the sample.

The V and J ends are trimmed by 0 bases and 4 bases, leaving 16 bases between them. The CDR3 measures 16 amino acids from cysteine to phenylalanine. Only the CDR3 DNA stays, 48 bases, in frame from base 1. The germline V gene (reference sequence) specifies SGHNT as CDR1 and YYREEE as CDR2. The receptor was derived from an older woman with active or convalescent COVID-19. Recombination linked TRBV5-4 to TRBJ1-2, with no confidently assigned D gene. Sequencing was done on a sample of peripheral blood. The CDR3 loop reads CASSLGPEAGPYGYTF. The nucleotides are TGTGCCAGCAGCTTGGGGCCCGAGGCTGGTCCCTATGGCTACACCTTC.